The present T cell receptor beta chain was sequenced within a study of CD8+ T cells in alopecia areata. PBMCs yielded sorted CD4+ and CD8+ T cells. In germline, CDR1 is SGHTA, CDR2 FQGNSA. The CDR3 covers 15 residues. V was clipped by 3 bases and J by 2 bases, with 12 bases between them. Following extraction, RNA underwent reverse transcription to cDNA, which served as the sequencing template. The repertoire was sequenced with immunoSEQ multiplex PCR; TCRdb's copy has only in-frame clones and lacks some. Found here are roughly 120,000 clones, approximately 58% of them singletons; the top ten hold 2.5% to 3%. To note about this clone: Antigen specificity is unknown.

Findings and limits, study-wide: Relative to normal scalp, lesional scalp, especially alopecia totalis/universalis, showed higher clonality. Scalp samples also contribute reads from the resident alphabeta T cells found in normal skin. Mice gave a clearer picture of TCR sharing than patients did, possibly for HLA-related reasons.

The chain links TRBV7-2 to TRBJ2-3; no clear D gene. The sequencing input was CD4+ T cells sorted from blood. This sequence originates from a human donor in good health. The CDR3 protein is CASSFALRPTDTQYF. CDR3 bases: TGTGCCAGCAGCTTCGCACTCAGACCCACAGATACGCAGTATTTT.